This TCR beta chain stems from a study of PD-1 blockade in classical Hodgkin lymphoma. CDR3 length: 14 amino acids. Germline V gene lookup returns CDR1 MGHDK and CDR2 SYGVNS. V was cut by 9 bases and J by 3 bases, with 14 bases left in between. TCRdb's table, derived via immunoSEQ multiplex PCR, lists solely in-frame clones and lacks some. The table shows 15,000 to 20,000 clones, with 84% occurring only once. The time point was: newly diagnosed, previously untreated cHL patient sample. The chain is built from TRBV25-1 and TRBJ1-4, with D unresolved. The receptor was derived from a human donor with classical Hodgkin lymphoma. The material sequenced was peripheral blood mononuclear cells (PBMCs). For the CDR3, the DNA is TGTGCCAGTTCTTCGTGGGGAGCTAATGAAAAACTGTTTTTT. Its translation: CASSSWGANEKLFF.